One T cell receptor beta chain is described in this entry. The antigen is unknown. The data originate from a study of response to subunit inactivated influenza vaccine. Overall study results and limits: After each seasonal influenza vaccination, few new T cells are recruited, the authors suggested.

The CDR3 is 14 amino acids. Germline lookup yields CDR1 MGHDK and CDR2 SYGVNS. The V and J ends lost 10 bases and 6 bases, in that order; junction bases with no gene match: 11. Each CDR3 protein gets one entry after TCRdb re-called the RT-PCR reads with MiXCR. The sample has 500,000 to 550,000 distinct CDR3 sequences; under 9% are singletons. This TCR was sampled from a man aged 50 to 69 who received an inactivated influenza vaccine. This sequence joins TRBV25-1 and TRBJ2-3; 9 nucleotides align to TRBD2. The sequences come from PBMCs from blood, collected around 2 years after vaccination. Here the CDR3 DNA reads TGTGCCACTTCAGCGGGGGGCGTCCCGGATACGCAGTATTTT. Translated, it gives CATSAGGVPDTQYF.